Each of the 11 T cell receptor beta chains below was sequenced from the same sample in a study of blood T cell repertoires in COVID-19. Libraries were prepared by immunoSEQ multiplex PCR; TCRdb keeps only in-frame clonotypes and omits some of them. Among fewer than 200,000 clones listed, approximately 90% were seen once. Source material: peripheral blood. All receptors derive from an older woman who had recovered from COVID-19.

The chain couples TRBV27 to TRBJ2-5; TRBD2 aligns across 8 bases. CDR3 length: 15 amino acids. Losses at the gene ends were 5 bases for V and 5 bases for J; bases not matched to a gene: 10. CDR1 is MNHEY and CDR2 is SMNVEV in the germline V gene (reference sequence). This CDR3 is CASSPRVAGRETQYF. Here the CDR3 DNA reads TGTGCCAGCAGTCCGAGGGTAGCGGGGCGGGAGACCCAGTACTTC.

V gene TRBV4-1 combines with J gene TRBJ2-7; D perhaps matches TRBD1 (5 bases). CDR1 and CDR2 (germline): MGHRA, YSYEKL. V was trimmed by 0 bases and J by 7 bases, leaving 19 bases between them. This CDR3 comprises 16 residues. CDR3 protein: CASSQETPLTEEEQYF. DNA of the CDR3: TGCGCCAGCAGCCAAGAGACCCCCCTGACAGAGGAGGAGCAGTACTTC.

CDR3 DNA sequence: TGCGCCAGCAGCTTTAACACAGATACGCAGTATTTT. It specifies CASSFNTDTQYF. This chain uses TRBV5-1 with TRBJ2-3; D gene uncertain. Per germline, CDR1 SGHRS and CDR2 YFSETQ. The V gene lost 2 bases and the J gene lost 2 bases, with 3 bases spanning the gap. This CDR3 comprises 12 residues.

This chain uses TRBV11-2 with TRBJ1-2, with 9 bases identical to TRBD1. The CDR3 loop spans 15 amino acids. J was trimmed by 6 bases and V by 4 bases; bases with no gene match: 9. Germline CDR1 and CDR2: SGHAT and FQNNGV. The CDR3: CASSSWDRDSNGYTF. The CDR3 DNA sequence: TGTGCCAGCAGCTCATGGGACAGGGATAGCAATGGCTACACCTTC.

This chain uses TRBV6-5 with TRBJ2-7; D might be TRBD1 (6 bases). Germline loops: CDR1 MNHEY, CDR2 SVGAGI. CDR3 length: 13 residues. CDR3 loop: CAHRDTGSYEQYF. CDR3 nucleotide sequence: TGTGCTCACCGGGACACCGGATCCTACGAGCAGTACTTC.

The chain is built from TRBV6-1 and TRBJ1-2; the match to TRBD1 covers 8 bases. The germline V gene has CDR1 MNHNS and CDR2 SASEGT. This CDR3 has 13 amino acids. Unmatched junction bases numbered 4, after V lost 3 bases and J lost 7 bases. The CDR3 loop reads CASSDGQGGGYTF. CDR3 nucleotides: TGTGCCAGCAGTGACGGACAGGGAGGTGGCTACACCTTC.

This clone was counted a single time. V and J are TRBV10-1 and TRBJ2-2; 9 bases match TRBD1. The germline V gene has CDR1 WNHNN and CDR2 SYGVQD (reference sequence). This CDR3 is 17 amino acids long. Trimming at V came to 1 base and at J to 4 bases, leaving 7 bases not matched to a gene. The CDR3 DNA follows: TGCGCCAGCAGTGAGTTGGGACAGGGCGGGGGCACCGGGGAGCTGTTTTTT. Protein: CASSELGQGGGTGELFF.

V is TRBV4-1 and J is TRBJ2-7; 8 nucleotides agree with TRBD1. The germline CDR1 and CDR2 sequences are MGHRA and YSYEKL. The CDR3 contains 14 residues. V lost 4 bases, J lost 4 bases, and 6 bases stayed unmatched. CDR3 coding DNA: TGCGCCAGCAGCCCGAGGACAGGGTCTTACGAGCAGTACTTC. Translated: CASSPRTGSYEQYF.

The rearrangement joins TRBV2 to TRBJ2-5; D is possibly TRBD2 (7 bases). Looked up from germline, CDR1 is SNHLY and CDR2 is FYNNEI. V was clipped by 8 bases and J by 5 bases, with 15 bases between them. This CDR3 region has 13 residues. CDR3 nucleotide sequence: TGTGCCAGCGGGGCGGGGGCCGCGGAGACCCAGTACTTC. Translated: CASGAGAAETQYF.

The V call is TRBV3-1 (or the pseudogene TRBV3-2), the J call TRBJ1-2; no firm D call. This CDR3 has 13 residues. Germline assignment: CDR1 LGHDT and CDR2 YNNKEL (reference sequence). V lost 4 bases to trimming and J lost 7 bases, with 13 bases between them. CDR3 protein: CASSPSSVAGYTF. The CDR3 nucleotides are TGTGCCAGCAGCCCATCCTCAGTGGCTGGCTACACCTTC.

V gene TRBV4-1 combines with J gene TRBJ2-3; no firm D call. The V and J ends lost 0 bases and 2 bases respectively, with 9 bases between them. From germline, CDR1 is MGHRA and CDR2 YSYEKL. CDR3 length: 15 residues. CDR3 amino acids: CASSQETNPTDTQYF. For the CDR3, the DNA is TGCGCCAGCAGCCAAGAGACAAACCCCACAGATACGCAGTATTTT.